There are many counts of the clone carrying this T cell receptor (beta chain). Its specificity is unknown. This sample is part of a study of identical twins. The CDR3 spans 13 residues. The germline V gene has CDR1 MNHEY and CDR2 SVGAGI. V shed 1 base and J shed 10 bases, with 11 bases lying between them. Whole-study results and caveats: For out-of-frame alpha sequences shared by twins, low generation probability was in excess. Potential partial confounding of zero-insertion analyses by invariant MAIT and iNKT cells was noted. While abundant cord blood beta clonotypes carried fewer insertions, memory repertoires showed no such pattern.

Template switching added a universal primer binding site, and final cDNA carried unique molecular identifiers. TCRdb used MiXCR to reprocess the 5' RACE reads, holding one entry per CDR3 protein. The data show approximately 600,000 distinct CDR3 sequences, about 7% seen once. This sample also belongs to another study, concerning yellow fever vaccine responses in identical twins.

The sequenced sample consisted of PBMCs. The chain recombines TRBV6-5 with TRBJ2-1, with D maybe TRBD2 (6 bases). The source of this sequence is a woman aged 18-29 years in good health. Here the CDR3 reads CASSYLRDLEQFF. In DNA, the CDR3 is TGTGCCAGCAGTTACTTAAGGGACTTGGAGCAGTTCTTC.